The 27 T cell receptor beta chains presented below share a single source sample, sequenced in a study of blood T cell repertoires in COVID-19. Assay: immunoSEQ multiplex PCR; the TCRdb copy retains only in-frame clones and omits some. The profile shows 190,000 or so clones, 87% of them singletons. The sequenced sample was peripheral blood. The receptors shown here come from a man aged 35 to 55 with active or convalescent COVID-19.

V usage is TRBV28 and J usage is TRBJ2-7; D unresolved. CDR1 is MDHEN and CDR2 is SYDVKM in the germline V gene. V lost 5 bases, J lost 2 bases, and 25 bases lay in between. The CDR3 runs to 18 residues. The CDR3 sequence is CASSTQWADLHSPYEQYF. CDR3 DNA: TGTGCCAGCAGTACGCAGTGGGCCGACCTGCACTCTCCCTACGAGCAGTACTTC.

This chain links TRBV24-1 with TRBJ2-2, with D perhaps matching TRBD2 (7 bases). V shed 5 bases and J shed 1 base, with 13 bases lying between them. The CDR3 covers 16 residues. In germline, CDR1 is KGHDR, CDR2 SFDVKD. DNA for the CDR3: TGTGCCACCAGTGCTCGGGGGGCCCAGAACACCGGGGAGCTGTTTTTT. Translated: CATSARGAQNTGELFF.

The chain recombines TRBV5-1 with TRBJ1-1; 8 nucleotides line up with TRBD1. Germline V gene lookup returns CDR1 SGHRS and CDR2 YFSETQ. The V segment lost 4 bases and the J segment 2 bases; nucleotides outside the gene matches: 7. This CDR3 contains 15 residues. In nucleotides, the CDR3 is TGCGCCAGCAGCCCCGGGGACAGGATTAACACTGAAGCTTTCTTT. Translated, it gives CASSPGDRINTEAFF.

The sample holds a few counts of this clone. This sequence joins TRBV6-4 and TRBJ2-3; D unclear. The germline V gene encodes CDR1 MRHNA and CDR2 SNTAGT. The CDR3 spans 14 residues. V was clipped by 4 bases and J by 1 base, with 9 bases between them. The CDR3 coding sequence is TGTGCCAGCAGTGCGAGTCAGGGCACAGATACGCAGTATTTT. Translating gives CASSASQGTDTQYF.

This chain connects TRBV30 to TRBJ2-2; tentative D call: TRBD2 (6 bases). Looked up from germline, CDR1 is GTSNPN and CDR2 is SVGIG (reference sequence). There are 14 residues in the CDR3. Trimming removed 3 bases at V and 4 bases at J, with 12 bases between. CDR3: CAWSSDSGTGELFF. DNA of the CDR3: TGTGCCTGGAGCTCGGATAGCGGCACCGGGGAGCTGTTTTTT.

The rearrangement joins TRBV15 to TRBJ1-4, with TRBD1 identical over 9 bases. V lost 2 bases to trimming and J lost 0 bases; unmatched junction nucleotides: 4. There are 17 residues in the CDR3. Germline assignment: CDR1 LNHNV and CDR2 YYDKDF (reference sequence). CDR3 amino acids: CATSRYRGPATNEKLFF. The CDR3 region has the DNA TGTGCCACCAGCAGATACAGGGGGCCAGCAACTAATGAAAAACTGTTTTTT.

The DNA of the CDR3 is TGTGCCAGCAGATCTGTAGTGGAACAGTTCTTC. As protein: CASRSVVEQFF. V and J are TRBV2 and TRBJ2-7, with unresolved D. The DNA end is a closer match to TRBJ2-1, so the J assignment may be wrong. The V gene's germline CDR1 is SNHLY and CDR2 FYNNEI. There are 11 residues in the CDR3.

This chain joins TRBV3-1 (or the pseudogene TRBV3-2) and TRBJ1-2, with 11 bases that match TRBD1. The CDR3 runs to 18 residues. Germline CDR1 and CDR2: LGHDT and YNNKEL (reference sequence). J gave up 4 bases and V 4 bases, and 14 bases lay outside the gene matches. The CDR3 DNA reads TGTGCCAGCAGCCGGACCATAGGGGGGACAGGGGGATTCTATGGCTACACCTTC. Translated: CASSRTIGGTGGFYGYTF.

This chain connects TRBV4-1 to TRBJ1-1, with D possibly being TRBD1 (6 bases). The CDR3 totals 15 residues. Germline CDR1 and CDR2: MGHRA and YSYEKL. The germline V and J ends were trimmed by 1 base and 0 bases, with 9 bases remaining between them. The chain's CDR3 is CASSQGGHLNTEAFF. For the CDR3, the DNA is TGCGCCAGCAGCCAAGGGGGACACTTGAACACTGAAGCTTTCTTT.

The chain links TRBV18 to TRBJ1-4; D is uncertain. The germline CDR1 and CDR2 sequences are KGHSH and LQKENI. Trimming pared 1 base from V and 8 bases from J, leaving 5 bases between. This CDR3 contains 12 residues. Here the CDR3 reads CASSPLGEKLFF. As DNA, the CDR3 is TGTGCCAGCTCACCACTCGGGGAAAAACTGTTTTTT.

About this clone itself: This specimen includes other DNA sequences encoding the same CDR3. The chain employs TRBV9 and TRBJ1-5; D call uncertain. Germline V gives CDR1 SGDLS, CDR2 YYNGEE. Trimming removed 0 bases at V and 7 bases at J, with 11 bases between. This CDR3 spans 14 amino acids. The CDR3 is CASSVDGANQPQHF. The CDR3, as DNA: TGTGCCAGCAGCGTAGACGGAGCGAACCAGCCCCAGCATTTT.

This clone was observed a few times. The rearrangement joins TRBV3-1 (or the pseudogene TRBV3-2) to TRBJ2-7, with D possibly being TRBD2 (6 bases). This CDR3 region has 14 residues. Germline values: CDR1 LGHDT, CDR2 YNNKEL (reference sequence). V was trimmed by 3 bases and J by 5 bases, leaving 14 bases between them. The CDR3 sequence: CASSHGGGSDEQYF. CDR3 sequence (DNA): TGTGCCAGCAGCCATGGTGGGGGGTCGGACGAGCAGTACTTC.

The chain has TRBV15 and TRBJ1-5, with 9 positions matching TRBD1. Per germline, CDR1 LNHNV and CDR2 YYDKDF (reference sequence). The CDR3 is made up of 16 amino acids. The ends lost 5 bases at V and 4 bases at J; junction bases unmatched: 9. CDR3 amino acids: CATSDPGTGINQPQHF. The CDR3 DNA reads as TGTGCCACCAGCGACCCCGGGACAGGGATAAATCAGCCCCAGCATTTT.

The V gene is TRBV29-1, the J gene TRBJ1-4; D uncertain. CDR3 length: 13 amino acids. Looked up from germline, CDR1 is SQVTM and CDR2 is ANQGSEA. Between the trimmed V and J ends, which lost 4 bases and 2 bases, there was a span of 8 bases. The CDR3, as DNA: TGCAGCGTTGGGCTTGGCACTAATGAAAAACTGTTTTTT. Protein sequence: CSVGLGTNEKLFF. Looking up the rest from reference TRBV29-1 and TRBJ1-4 gives the full variable domain: SAVISQKPSRDICQRGTSLTIQCQVDSQVTMMFWYRQQPGQSLTLIATANQGSEATYESGFVIDKFPISRPNLTFSTLTVSNMSPEDSSIYLCSVGLGTNEKLFFGSGTQLSVL.

This clone was seen only once. The chain recombines TRBV18 with TRBJ1-1; the match to TRBD1 covers 8 bases. The CDR3 sequence is 16 residues long. Germline CDR1 reads KGHSH; CDR2 reads LQKENI. V shed 4 bases, J shed 3 bases, and the junction held 10 bases outside the gene matches. CDR3 bases: TGTGCCAGCTCACGCGCCGGGACAGGAATTTACACTGAAGCTTTCTTT. Its translation is CASSRAGTGIYTEAFF.

V and J are TRBV6-5 and TRBJ1-3, with 7 bases that match TRBD1. Germline V gives CDR1 MNHEY, CDR2 SVGAGI. The CDR3 is 15 residues long. Unmatched junction bases numbered 3, after V lost 2 bases and J lost 2 bases. The CDR3 loop reads CASSYRGGPGNTIYF. The CDR3, as DNA: TGTGCCAGCAGTTACCGAGGGGGCCCTGGAAACACCATATATTTT.

The CDR3 sequence: CASRPEGDSPLHF. DNA of the CDR3: TGTGCCAGCAGGCCCGAAGGGGATTCACCCCTCCACTTT. The V call is TRBV6-5, the J call TRBJ1-6; a possible D gene is TRBD1 (5 bases). With 6 bases removed from V and 8 bases from J, the gap between germline ends came to 11 bases. The CDR3 is 13 amino acids. Germline CDR1 and CDR2: MNHEY and SVGAGI.

The CDR3 nucleotides are TGCGCCAGCAGTTCTGACGGAGGAGGTGGCTACACCTTC. It encodes CASSSDGGGGYTF. The V call is TRBV5-1, the J call TRBJ1-2; D is ambiguous. Germline V gene lookup returns CDR1 SGHRS and CDR2 YFSETQ. Trimming removed 5 bases at V and 7 bases at J, with 15 bases between. The CDR3 loop spans 13 amino acids.

This rearrangement joins TRBV5-8 to TRBJ2-7; TRBD1 is a possible D gene (5 bases). This CDR3 is built from 15 residues. Trimming took 6 bases from V and 2 from J, leaving 18 bases between them. Germline assignment: CDR1 SGHTS and CDR2 YDEGEE. CDR3 bases: TGTGCCAGCATCCATTCCAGGGTATTCGCCTACGAGCAGTACTTC. Its translation: CASIHSRVFAYEQYF.

The chain recombines TRBV2 with TRBJ1-2, with D possibly TRBD1 on 6 matching bases. CDR1 and CDR2 (germline): SNHLY, FYNNEI. The V gene lost 5 bases and the J gene lost 4 bases, with 11 bases spanning the gap. CDR3 size: 13 residues. The CDR3: CASSTDRSYGYTF. The CDR3 nucleotides read TGTGCCAGCAGTACCGACAGGTCCTATGGCTACACCTTC.

The CDR3 spells CASSMGQLGGQPQHF. DNA for the CDR3: TGTGCCAGTAGTATGGGGCAACTGGGGGGTCAGCCCCAGCATTTT. The chain has TRBV19 and TRBJ1-5; tentative D call: TRBD1 (5 bases). V lost 3 bases, J lost 6 bases, and 15 bases lay in between. Germline V gene lookup returns CDR1 LNHDA and CDR2 SQIVND (reference sequence). The CDR3 loop spans 15 amino acids.

This rearrangement joins TRBV6-1 to TRBJ1-6, with D unresolved. The CDR3 totals 15 residues. Germline assignment: CDR1 MNHNS and CDR2 SASEGT. Trimming took off 1 base at V and 7 bases at J, with 11 bases between the two ends. In DNA form, the CDR3 reads TGTGCCAGCAGTGAAGGTAATCACAGAAATTCACCCCTCCACTTT. It yields the protein CASSEGNHRNSPLHF.

This chain uses TRBV12-3 or TRBV12-4 with TRBJ1-2; D is undetermined. Trimming removed 3 bases at V and 6 bases at J, with 11 bases between. This CDR3 contains 13 residues. This chain's CDR3 is CASSLRVGNGYTF. CDR3 DNA sequence: TGTGCCAGCAGTTTGAGGGTGGGAAATGGCTACACCTTC.

This chain connects TRBV19 to TRBJ2-3; D gene unclear. CDR3 length: 14 residues. Trimming left V 6 bases short and J 0 bases short, with 10 bases between. The V gene's germline CDR1 is LNHDA and CDR2 SQIVND (reference sequence). CDR3 sequence (DNA): TGTGCCAGTAGCCAGATAATTAGCACAGATACGCAGTATTTT. Translation: CASSQIISTDTQYF.

The chain links TRBV6-2 or TRBV6-3 to TRBJ1-6; 8 bases are shared with TRBD1. With 6 bases clipped from V and 9 bases from J, the junction kept 10 bases outside the gene matches. The germline CDR1 and CDR2 sequences are MNHEY and SVGEGT. This CDR3 is 15 amino acids long. The CDR3 spells CASSRPGQATSPLHF. The DNA for the CDR3 is TGTGCCAGCAGCCGTCCGGGACAGGCGACTTCACCCCTCCACTTT.

The chain links TRBV19 to TRBJ1-5; D gene unclear. The ends were cut back, 5 bases at V and 0 bases at J, with 11 bases in the middle. The germline V gene encodes CDR1 LNHDA and CDR2 SQIVND (reference sequence). CDR3 length equals 15 residues. The CDR3 here is CASSPGTHSNQPQHF. DNA of the CDR3: TGTGCCAGTAGTCCGGGTACCCATAGCAATCAGCCCCAGCATTTT.

The V and J genes are TRBV5-1 and TRBJ1-1; D is uncertain. V lost 4 bases and J lost 2, with 15 bases in between. This CDR3 region has 15 residues. CDR1 and CDR2 (germline): SGHRS, YFSETQ. The CDR3 is CASSGETGSNTEAFF. For the CDR3, the DNA is TGCGCCAGCAGCGGAGAGACTGGGAGCAACACTGAAGCTTTCTTT.